This T cell receptor beta chain is drawn from a study of identical twins. Via MiXCR, TCRdb re-called the 5' RACE reads, giving one row per CDR3 protein. The data contain 1.5 million to 2 million distinct CDR3 sequences, more than 30% of them singletons. J lost 6 bases, V lost 5 bases, and 10 bases had no gene match. The V gene's germline CDR1 is SGHTA and CDR2 FQGNSA. CDR3 length equals 17 residues. The clonotype originates from a newborn girl in good health. The sample taken for sequencing was cord blood. The V call is TRBV7-2, the J call TRBJ1-6; TRBD1 matches 10 bases. The CDR3 nucleotides are TGTGCCAGCAGCCCAGTCTGGACAGGGGGGACTAATTCACCCCTCCACTTT. Translating gives CASSPVWTGGTNSPLHF.